Below, 29 T cell receptor beta chains from the same sample are listed, as sequenced in a study of beta chain features in type 1 diabetes. Overall study findings and caveats: For Type 1 diabetes patients, all four CD4+ subsets carried TCRB CDR3s that were moderately but significantly shorter.

Their recognized antigens are unknown. The study reverse transcribed the entire isolated RNA, so it sequenced expressed TCRB transcripts. Profiled with immunoSEQ multiplex PCR; TCRdb holds only in-frame clones, not every one. The sample contains about 640,000 clones, over 10% of which appear only once. The sample consisted of naive CD4+ T cells from blood. The source of these receptors is a man aged 25-45 years with type 1 diabetes.

This clone was observed a handful of times. The chain combines TRBV18 with TRBJ2-2; D tentatively fits TRBD1 or TRBD2 (5 bases each). The CDR3 is made up of 14 amino acids. V was cut by 3 bases and J by 4 bases, with 9 bases left in between. Germline V gene lookup returns CDR1 KGHSH and CDR2 LQKENI. The CDR3 DNA follows: TGTGCCAGCTCACCGGGACCTTTCACCGGGGAGCTGTTTTTT. As protein: CASSPGPFTGELFF.

The V and J genes are TRBV30 and TRBJ1-3, with D tentatively TRBD1 (5 bases). This CDR3 region has 13 residues. The germline gives CDR1 GTSNPN, CDR2 SVGIG (reference sequence). Trimming took 4 bases from V and 2 from J, leaving 9 bases between them. The CDR3 loop reads CAWTGHTGNTIYF. For the CDR3, the DNA is TGTGCCTGGACAGGACATACTGGAAACACCATATATTTT.

This clone occurred a few times. This chain uses TRBV7-2 with TRBJ2-7, with unresolved D. This CDR3 comprises 14 residues. Germline V gene lookup returns CDR1 SGHTA and CDR2 FQGNSA. V was cut by 6 bases and J by 2 bases, with 14 bases left in between. The CDR3 sequence is CASSRPPETYEQYF. The DNA for the CDR3 is TGTGCCAGCAGTAGGCCACCGGAGACCTACGAGCAGTACTTC.

The table lists this clone with a few counts. As DNA, the CDR3 is TGTGCCAGCAGCCCATCGGACAGGGCCCACTACACCTTC. Encoded protein: CASSPSDRAHYTF. The J gene is TRBJ1-2, the V gene TRBV11-2; TRBD1 matches 8 bases. This CDR3 has 13 residues. The V gene's germline CDR1 is SGHAT and CDR2 FQNNGV. The V and J ends lost 5 bases and 10 bases, in that order; junction bases with no gene match: 9.

This clone was seen a few times. CDR3 DNA: TGTGCCAGCAGCTTAACTGAAGCCAAAAACATTCAGTACTTC. This encodes CASSLTEAKNIQYF. J is TRBJ2-4 and V is TRBV7-9; D not certain. Germline V gives CDR1 SEHNR, CDR2 FQNEAQ (reference sequence). Trimming stripped 2 bases from V and 0 bases from J, with 5 bases between. CDR3 length: 14 residues. Looking up the rest from reference TRBV7-9 and TRBJ2-4 gives the full variable domain: DTGVSQNPRHKITKRGQNVTFRCDPISEHNRLYWYRQTLGQGPEFLTYFQNEAQLEKSRLLSDRFSAERPKGSFSTLEIQRTEQGDSAMYLCASSLTEAKNIQYFGAGTRLSVL.

The chain carries TRBV28 and TRBJ2-5, with D possibly being TRBD2 (6 bases). Germline V gene lookup returns CDR1 MDHEN and CDR2 SYDVKM. This CDR3 is 14 amino acids long. Trimming shortened V by 3 bases and J by 6 bases, and 14 bases separated the two germline ends. In nucleotides, the CDR3 is TGTGCCAGCAGTTTCCGTGCGGGAATAAAGACCCAGTACTTC. It translates to CASSFRAGIKTQYF.

The J gene is TRBJ1-1, the V gene TRBV4-2; D possibly corresponds to TRBD1 (5 bases). The germline V gene encodes CDR1 LGHNA and CDR2 YNFKEQ. This CDR3 comprises 17 residues. Trimming took off 1 base at V and 3 bases at J, with 18 bases between the two ends. The CDR3 nucleotides are TGTGCCAGCAGCCAAGCCGCCGGACAAGGGGTTTACACTGAAGCTTTCTTT. Translating it yields CASSQAAGQGVYTEAFF.

The chain joins TRBV5-4 to TRBJ1-2; D is uncertain. The CDR3 is 13 residues long. Trimming took 3 bases from V and 3 from J, leaving 9 bases between them. CDR1 SGHNT and CDR2 YYREEE come from the germline V gene (reference sequence). In DNA, the CDR3 is TGTGCCAGCAGCTCCTCGGGGTACTATGGCTACACCTTC. Amino acids: CASSSSGYYGYTF.

This clone showed up just a few times. The genes are TRBV10-3 and TRBJ1-1; D is uncertain. CDR1 and CDR2 from the germline V gene are ENHRY and SYGVKD. The CDR3 totals 15 residues. The V gene lost 3 bases and the J gene lost 1 base, with 12 bases spanning the gap. The CDR3 protein is CAISERDFTNTEAFF. Here the CDR3 DNA reads TGTGCCATCAGTGAAAGAGATTTTACGAACACTGAAGCTTTCTTT.

A few counts support this clone. The chain uses TRBV6-6 and TRBJ1-1, with a tentative D call TRBD1 (5 bases). The germline CDR1 and CDR2 sequences are MNHNY and SVGAGI (reference sequence). The CDR3 runs to 11 residues. V lost 11 bases to trimming and J lost 13 bases, with 20 bases between them. The CDR3 DNA reads as TGTGCCTCGTGGGGGGATAAGGTTGTTTTCTTT. This codes for CASWGDKVVFF.

This clone was seen more than once but under ten times. The J gene is TRBJ1-2, the V gene TRBV18, with TRBD1 matching over 7 bases. This CDR3 region has 14 residues. V lost 1 base and J lost 5; bases outside the gene matches: 4. Germline assignment: CDR1 KGHSH and CDR2 LQKENI. CDR3 sequence: CASSPQGASYGYTF. CDR3 DNA sequence: TGTGCCAGCTCACCACAGGGGGCTTCATATGGCTACACCTTC.

There are a few counts of this clone. This chain links TRBV7-9 with TRBJ1-2; D perhaps matches TRBD1 (5 bases). The CDR3 has 14 amino acids. Trimming pared 2 bases from V and 8 bases from J, leaving 15 bases between. Per the germline V gene, CDR1 is SEHNR and CDR2 is FQNEAQ (reference sequence). Written as DNA, the CDR3 is TGTGCCAGCAGCTTAAATCAGGGAGTGGAAGGCTACACCTTC. This translates into CASSLNQGVEGYTF.

This chain links TRBV11-2 with TRBJ2-5, with D uncertain. CDR3 length equals 12 residues. The germline gives CDR1 SGHAT, CDR2 FQNNGV. Trimming took 6 bases from V and 5 from J, leaving 10 bases between them. In nucleotides, the CDR3 is TGTGCCAGCAGTACTCAACTGGAGACCCAGTACTTC. Translated: CASSTQLETQYF.

This clone has more than one count but fewer than ten. The chain recombines TRBV11-2 with TRBJ1-3; D unclear. The CDR3 runs to 16 residues. With 5 bases removed from V and 1 base from J, the gap between germline ends came to 15 bases. CDR1 and CDR2 from the germline V gene are SGHAT and FQNNGV. Here the CDR3 reads CASSTGGVGSGNTIYF. CDR3 bases: TGTGCCAGCAGCACCGGCGGGGTGGGTTCTGGAAACACCATATATTTT.

The rearrangement links TRBV7-2 to TRBJ2-7; D possibly corresponds to TRBD2 (6 bases). There are 13 residues in the CDR3. V was pared by 1 base and J by 5 bases, with 9 bases between. CDR1 SGHTA and CDR2 FQGNSA come from the germline V gene. Here the CDR3 DNA reads TGTGCCAGCAGCTTAGTAGGCGGGAACGAGCAGTACTTC. This codes for CASSLVGGNEQYF.

This clone was counted only a few times. This rearrangement joins TRBV7-9 to TRBJ2-1, with D possibly TRBD1 on 6 matching bases. Deletions cut 4 bases from V and 4 bases from J, with 17 bases between. Germline assignment: CDR1 SEHNR and CDR2 FQNEAQ (reference sequence). This CDR3 contains 16 residues. CDR3 nucleotide sequence: TGTGCCAGCAGCTCCCGAGAGGCAGGGGATTACAATGAGCAGTTCTTC. The encoded protein is CASSSREAGDYNEQFF.

This clone was seen a handful of times. V is TRBV7-2 and J is TRBJ1-2, with 8 bases that match TRBD1. Germline values: CDR1 SGHTA, CDR2 FQGNSA. V lost 5 bases to trimming and J lost 4 bases; unmatched junction nucleotides: 6. CDR3 size: 14 residues. Here the CDR3 DNA reads TGTGCCAGCAGCAAAGGGGGGACAGGCTATGGCTACACCTTC. Protein: CASSKGGTGYGYTF.

V is TRBV14 and J is TRBJ1-3, with D unresolved. V lost 4 bases and J lost 4, with 5 bases in between. The CDR3 is 12 residues long. The germline gives CDR1 SGHDN, CDR2 FVKESK. CDR3 loop: CASSRQGNTIYF. DNA of the CDR3: TGTGCCAGCAGCCGACAAGGAAACACCATATATTTT.

As regards this clone: Other nucleotide sequences in the sample specify the same CDR3. V usage is TRBV7-9 and J usage is TRBJ2-3, with D unresolved. The V end lost 1 base, the J end lost 3 bases, and 5 bases lay between the germline ends. CDR1 and CDR2 from the germline V gene are SEHNR and FQNEAQ (reference sequence). The CDR3 runs to 13 residues. The CDR3 DNA is TGTGCCAGCAGCTTAGTAGTAACAGATACGCAGTATTTT. Amino acid sequence: CASSLVVTDTQYF.

The V and J genes are TRBV5-6 and TRBJ2-3; D is ambiguous. The CDR3 contains 15 residues. The V end was cut by 1 base, the J end by 3 bases, with 12 bases between. Germline V gives CDR1 SGHDT, CDR2 YYEEEE. The CDR3 loop reads CASSLYGVSTDTQYF. The DNA of the CDR3 is TGTGCCAGCAGCTTGTATGGGGTTAGTACAGATACGCAGTATTTT.

The V call is TRBV28, the J call TRBJ2-7; possibly TRBD1 for D (6 bases). Per germline, CDR1 MDHEN and CDR2 SYDVKM. V lost 10 bases and J 2 bases, leaving 15 bases between the germline ends. This CDR3 has 13 amino acids. CDR3 amino acids: CATYEQGTYEQYF. CDR3 sequence (DNA): TGTGCCACCTACGAACAGGGAACCTACGAGCAGTACTTC.

In this sample, this clone turned up a few times. The chain uses TRBV29-1 and TRBJ2-3, with 12 bases that match TRBD1. The CDR3 is 18 amino acids. The germline V gene has CDR1 SQVTM and CDR2 ANQGSEA. V gave up 5 bases and J gave up 1 base; unmatched junction bases: 13. The CDR3 DNA follows: TGCAGCGTTTCATCCGGGACAGGGGGCAATCAACGCACAGATACGCAGTATTTT. Translation gives CSVSSGTGGNQRTDTQYF.

This clone was counted a few times. The rearrangement links TRBV7-2 to TRBJ1-5; D ambiguous. The germline V and J ends were trimmed by 5 bases and 6 bases, with 14 bases remaining between them. Germline CDR1 and CDR2: SGHTA and FQGNSA. The CDR3 is 14 residues long. As DNA, the CDR3 is TGTGCCAGCAGCCCCGGACGGGGTGTTCAGCCCCAGCATTTT. It translates to CASSPGRGVQPQHF.

This clone occurred a few times. The CDR3 DNA reads TGTGCCAGCAGCTTAGTCGCCCGCGGCAGCACAGATACGCAGTATTTT. It is translated as CASSLVARGSTDTQYF. The genes are TRBV11-2 and TRBJ2-3; no definite D call. The CDR3 runs to 16 residues. V was pared by 1 base and J by 0 bases, with 11 bases between. CDR1 is SGHAT, CDR2 FQNNGV, per germline.

V and J are TRBV13 and TRBJ1-4; weak D call: TRBD1 (5 bases). V was clipped by 5 bases and J by 0 bases, with 16 bases between them. In germline, CDR1 is PRHDT, CDR2 FYEKMQ (reference sequence). The CDR3 length is 17 residues. The CDR3, as DNA: TGTGCCAGCAGCCACCGAGGCCAGGGTGCAACTAATGAAAAACTGTTTTTT. Amino acid sequence: CASSHRGQGATNEKLFF.

This sequence joins TRBV6-5 and TRBJ2-7; D not certain. Germline-derived CDR1 and CDR2 are MNHEY and SVGAGI. The CDR3 covers 13 residues. With 5 bases removed from V and 1 base from J, the gap between germline ends came to 9 bases. This chain's CDR3 is CASSTQVSYEQYF. The CDR3 DNA follows: TGTGCCAGCAGTACCCAGGTGTCCTACGAGCAGTACTTC.

In this sample, this clone turned up a few times. The genes are TRBV18 and TRBJ1-2; D is ambiguous. From germline, CDR1 is KGHSH and CDR2 LQKENI. V gave up 3 bases and J gave up 5 bases, with 13 bases separating them. This CDR3 comprises 14 residues. The CDR3 sequence: CASSPEGGEYGYTF. The CDR3 region has the DNA TGTGCCAGCTCACCGGAAGGAGGAGAGTATGGCTACACCTTC.

The V gene is TRBV6-5, the J gene TRBJ1-5, with TRBD1 matching over 7 bases. Germline CDR1 and CDR2: MNHEY and SVGAGI. V dropped 5 bases and J dropped 5; count of bases not matched to a gene: 6. The CDR3 is 14 amino acids. The CDR3 sequence: CASSQQGTHQPQHF. CDR3 DNA sequence: TGTGCCAGCAGTCAACAGGGGACCCATCAGCCCCAGCATTTT.

This clone turned up a few times. The J gene is TRBJ2-7, the V gene TRBV7-2; TRBD1 matches at 7 bases. Germline V CDR1 and CDR2: SGHTA, FQGNSA. This CDR3 comprises 15 residues. Germline trimming cut 5 bases from V and 4 bases from J; bases unmatched to any gene: 11. The CDR3 sequence: CASSPPPGQLYEQYF. The CDR3 nucleotides read TGTGCCAGCAGCCCCCCGCCGGGACAGCTATACGAGCAGTACTTC.